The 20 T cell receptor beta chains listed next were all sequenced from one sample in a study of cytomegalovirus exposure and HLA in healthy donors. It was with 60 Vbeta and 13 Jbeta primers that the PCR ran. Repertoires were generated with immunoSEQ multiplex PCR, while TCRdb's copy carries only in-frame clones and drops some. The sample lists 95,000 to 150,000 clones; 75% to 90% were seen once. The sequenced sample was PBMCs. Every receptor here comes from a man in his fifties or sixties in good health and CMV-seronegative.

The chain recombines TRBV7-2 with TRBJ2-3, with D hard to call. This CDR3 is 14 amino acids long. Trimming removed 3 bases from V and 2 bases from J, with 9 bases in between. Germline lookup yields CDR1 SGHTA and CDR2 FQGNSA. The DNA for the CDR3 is TGTGCCAGCAGCTTTGTCGCACTCACAGATACGCAGTATTTT. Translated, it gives CASSFVALTDTQYF.

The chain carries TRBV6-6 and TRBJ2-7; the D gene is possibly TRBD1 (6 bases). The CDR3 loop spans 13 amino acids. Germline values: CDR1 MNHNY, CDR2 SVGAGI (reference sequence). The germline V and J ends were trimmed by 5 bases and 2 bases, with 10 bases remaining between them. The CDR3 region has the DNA TGTGCCAGCAGTCGGACAGAGGCCTACGAGCAGTACTTC. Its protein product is CASSRTEAYEQYF.

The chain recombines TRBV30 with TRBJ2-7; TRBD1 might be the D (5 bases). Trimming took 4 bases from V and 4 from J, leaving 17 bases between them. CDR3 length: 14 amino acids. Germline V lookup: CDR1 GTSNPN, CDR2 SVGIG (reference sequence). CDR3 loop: CAWTRTLKLYEQYF. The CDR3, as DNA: TGTGCCTGGACTCGGACACTAAAACTTTACGAGCAGTACTTC. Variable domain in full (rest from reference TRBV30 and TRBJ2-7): SQTIHQWPATLVQPVGSPLSLECTVEGTSNPNLYWYRQAAGRGLQLLFYSVGIGQISSEVPQNLSASRPQDRQFILSSKKLLLSDSGFYLCAWTRTLKLYEQYFGPGTRLTVT.

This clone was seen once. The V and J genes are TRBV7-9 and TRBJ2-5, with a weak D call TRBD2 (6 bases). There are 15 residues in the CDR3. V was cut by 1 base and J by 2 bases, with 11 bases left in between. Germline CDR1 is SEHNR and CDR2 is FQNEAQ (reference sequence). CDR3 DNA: TGTGCCAGCAGCTTAGGACTAGGACTTCAAGAGACCCAGTACTTC. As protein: CASSLGLGLQETQYF.

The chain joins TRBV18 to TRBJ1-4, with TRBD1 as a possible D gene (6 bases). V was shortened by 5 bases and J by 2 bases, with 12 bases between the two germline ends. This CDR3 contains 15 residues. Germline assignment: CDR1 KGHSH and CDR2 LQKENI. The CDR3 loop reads CASSGSRGTNEKLFF. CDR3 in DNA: TGTGCCAGCTCAGGCTCGAGGGGGACTAATGAAAAACTGTTTTTT. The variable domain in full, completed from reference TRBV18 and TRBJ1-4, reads NAGVMQNPRHLVRRRGQEARLRCSPMKGHSHVYWYRQLPEEGLKFMVYLQKENIIDESGMPKERFSAEFPKEGPSILRIQQVVRGDSAAYFCASSGSRGTNEKLFFGSGTQLSVL.

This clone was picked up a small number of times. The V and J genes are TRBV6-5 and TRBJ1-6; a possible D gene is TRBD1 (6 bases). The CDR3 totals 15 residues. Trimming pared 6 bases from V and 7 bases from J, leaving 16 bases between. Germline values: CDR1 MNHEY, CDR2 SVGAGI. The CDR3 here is CASRSRGVGNSPLHF. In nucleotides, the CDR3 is TGTGCCAGCAGATCCAGGGGCGTCGGAAATTCACCCCTCCACTTT.

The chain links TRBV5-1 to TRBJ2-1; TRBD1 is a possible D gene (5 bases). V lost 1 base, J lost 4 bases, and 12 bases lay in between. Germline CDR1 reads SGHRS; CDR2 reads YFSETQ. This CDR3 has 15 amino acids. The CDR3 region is CASSLTGEVYNEQFF. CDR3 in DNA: TGCGCCAGCAGCTTGACAGGAGAAGTTTACAATGAGCAGTTCTTC.

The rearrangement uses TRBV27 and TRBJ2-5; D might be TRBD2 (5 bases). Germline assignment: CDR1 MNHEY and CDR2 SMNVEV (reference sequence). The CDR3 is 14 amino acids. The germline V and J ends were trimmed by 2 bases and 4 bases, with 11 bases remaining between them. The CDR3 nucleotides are TGTGCCAGCAGTTTAGAGAGGGCGGGAGAGACCCAGTACTTC. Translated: CASSLERAGETQYF.

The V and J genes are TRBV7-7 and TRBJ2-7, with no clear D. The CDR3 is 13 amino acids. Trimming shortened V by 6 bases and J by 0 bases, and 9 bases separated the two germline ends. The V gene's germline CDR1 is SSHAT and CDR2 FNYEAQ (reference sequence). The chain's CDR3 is CASSSPGSYEQYF. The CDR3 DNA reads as TGTGCCAGCAGTTCCCCCGGCTCCTACGAGCAGTACTTC.

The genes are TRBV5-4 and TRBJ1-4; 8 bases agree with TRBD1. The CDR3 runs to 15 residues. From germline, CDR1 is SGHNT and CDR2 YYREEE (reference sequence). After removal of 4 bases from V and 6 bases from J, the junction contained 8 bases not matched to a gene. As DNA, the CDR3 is TGTGCCAGCAGCGCGACAGGGGCCCCGGATGAAAAACTGTTTTTT. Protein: CASSATGAPDEKLFF.

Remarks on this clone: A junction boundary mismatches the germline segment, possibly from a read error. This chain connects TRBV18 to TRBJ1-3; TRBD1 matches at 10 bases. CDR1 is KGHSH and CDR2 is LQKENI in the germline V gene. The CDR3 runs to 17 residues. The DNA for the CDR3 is TGTGCCAGCTCATCACCCGGGACAGGGGTTTCTGGAAACACCATATATTTT. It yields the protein CASSSPGTGVSGNTIYF.

CDR3 nucleotide sequence: TGTGCCATCAGTGAGTCGAGGCAGTCGAACACTGAAGCTTTCTTT. As protein: CAISESRQSNTEAFF. The chain joins TRBV10-3 to TRBJ1-1, with D hard to call. The CDR3 totals 15 residues. CDR1 ENHRY and CDR2 SYGVKD come from the germline V gene. V lost 0 bases and J lost 1, with 9 bases in between.

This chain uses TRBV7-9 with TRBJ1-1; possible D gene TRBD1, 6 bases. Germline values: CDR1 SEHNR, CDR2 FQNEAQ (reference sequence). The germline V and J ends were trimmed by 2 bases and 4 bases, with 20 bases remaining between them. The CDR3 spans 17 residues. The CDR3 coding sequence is TGTGCCAGCAGCTTATCCCCGTTCGGCGGGGGCCCCACTGAAGCTTTCTTT. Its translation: CASSLSPFGGGPTEAFF.

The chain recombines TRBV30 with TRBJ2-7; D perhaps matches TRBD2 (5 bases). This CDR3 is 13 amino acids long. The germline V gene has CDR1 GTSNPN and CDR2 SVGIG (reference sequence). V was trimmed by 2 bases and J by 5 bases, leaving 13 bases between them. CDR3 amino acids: CAWSNRGTHEQYF. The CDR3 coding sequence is TGTGCCTGGAGTAACCGGGGAACCCACGAGCAGTACTTC.

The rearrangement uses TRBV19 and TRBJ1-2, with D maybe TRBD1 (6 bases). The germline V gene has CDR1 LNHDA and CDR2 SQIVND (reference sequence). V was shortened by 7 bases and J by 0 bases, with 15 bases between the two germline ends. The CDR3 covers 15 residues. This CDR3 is CASIGRQETNYGYTF. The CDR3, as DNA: TGTGCCAGTATTGGCCGACAGGAGACTAACTATGGCTACACCTTC.

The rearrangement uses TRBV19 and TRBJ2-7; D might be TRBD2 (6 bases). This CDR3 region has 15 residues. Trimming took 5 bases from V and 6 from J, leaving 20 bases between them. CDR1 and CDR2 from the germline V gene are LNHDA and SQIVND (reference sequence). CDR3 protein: CASSPRDGPTGEQYF. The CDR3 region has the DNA TGTGCCAGTAGTCCGCGGGACGGTCCTACCGGCGAGCAGTACTTC.

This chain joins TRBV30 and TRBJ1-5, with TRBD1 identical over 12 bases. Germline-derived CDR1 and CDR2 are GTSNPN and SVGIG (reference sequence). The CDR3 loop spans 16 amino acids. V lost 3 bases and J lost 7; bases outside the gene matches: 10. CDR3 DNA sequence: TGTGCCTGGAGCGGGCCCGGGGGACAGGGGGCCCAGCCCCAGCATTTT. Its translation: CAWSGPGGQGAQPQHF.

The CDR3 loop is CASSPQGTGHTIYF. The CDR3 DNA is TGTGCCAGCAGCCCACAGGGGACTGGGCACACCATATATTTT. This chain connects TRBV7-9 to TRBJ1-3; 7 positions agree with TRBD1. This CDR3 has 14 amino acids. The junction had 9 bases not matched to a gene; V was cut back by 5 bases and J by 8 bases. CDR1 is SEHNR, CDR2 FQNEAQ, per germline (reference sequence).

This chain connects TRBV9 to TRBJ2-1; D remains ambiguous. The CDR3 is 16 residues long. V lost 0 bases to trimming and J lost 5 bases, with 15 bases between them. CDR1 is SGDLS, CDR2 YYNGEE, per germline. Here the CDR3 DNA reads TGTGCCAGCAGCGTAGTAGTAGCCCCACCCCACAATGAGCAGTTCTTC. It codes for CASSVVVAPPHNEQFF.

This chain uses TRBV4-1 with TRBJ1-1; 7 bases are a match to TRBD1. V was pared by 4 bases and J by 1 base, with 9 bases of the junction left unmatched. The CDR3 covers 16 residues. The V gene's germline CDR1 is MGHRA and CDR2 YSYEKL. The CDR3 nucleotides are TGCGCCAGCAGCCGGGACCCAGGGGGGACGAACACTGAAGCTTTCTTT. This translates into CASSRDPGGTNTEAFF.